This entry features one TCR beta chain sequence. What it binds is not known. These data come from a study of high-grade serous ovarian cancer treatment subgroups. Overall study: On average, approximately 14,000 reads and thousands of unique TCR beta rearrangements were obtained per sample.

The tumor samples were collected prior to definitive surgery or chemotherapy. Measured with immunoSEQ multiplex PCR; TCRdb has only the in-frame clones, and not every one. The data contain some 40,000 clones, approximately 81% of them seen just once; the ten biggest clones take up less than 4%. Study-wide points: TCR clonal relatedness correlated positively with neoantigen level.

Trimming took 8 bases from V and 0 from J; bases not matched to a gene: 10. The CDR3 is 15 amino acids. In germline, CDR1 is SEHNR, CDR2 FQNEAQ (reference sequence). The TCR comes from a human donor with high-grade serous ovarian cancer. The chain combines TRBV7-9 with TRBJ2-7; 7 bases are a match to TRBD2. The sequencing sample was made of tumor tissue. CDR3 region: CASATRWEGSYEQYF. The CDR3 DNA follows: TGTGCCAGCGCCACGCGGTGGGAGGGCTCCTACGAGCAGTACTTC.